The 26 T cell receptor beta chains listed next were all sequenced from one sample in a study of blood T cell repertoires in COVID-19. TCRdb's table, derived via immunoSEQ multiplex PCR, lists solely in-frame clones and lacks some. The data hold around 180,000 clones, with more than 70% observed a single time. The sequenced sample was peripheral blood. The origin of the receptors is an older person with COVID-19, enrolled during active disease.

The V gene is TRBV19, the J gene TRBJ1-1; D ambiguous. CDR1 is LNHDA, CDR2 SQIVND, per germline (reference sequence). Trimming took 7 bases from V and 1 from J, leaving 19 bases between them. There are 16 residues in the CDR3. The CDR3, as DNA: TGTGCCAGTACCTCCCCTTTCGGACGGGGGAACACTGAAGCTTTCTTT. This encodes CASTSPFGRGNTEAFF. The whole variable domain, filled in from reference TRBV19 and TRBJ1-1, reads DGGITQSPKYLFRKEGQNVTLSCEQNLNHDAMYWYRQDPGQGLRLIYYSQIVNDFQKGDIAEGYSVSREKKESFPLTVTSAQKNPTAFYLCASTSPFGRGNTEAFFGQGTRLTVV.

This chain uses TRBV5-4 with TRBJ2-3, with 8 bases lining up with TRBD2. This CDR3 has 16 residues. Germline V gene sequence: CDR1 SGHNT, CDR2 YYREEE (reference sequence). V shed 0 bases and J 5 bases; nucleotides not matched to a gene: 8. The CDR3 reads CASSLAVAGRKDTQYF. The CDR3 bases are TGTGCCAGCAGCTTGGCAGTAGCGGGACGGAAAGATACGCAGTATTTT.

The V and J genes are TRBV25-1 and TRBJ1-6; D is perhaps TRBD1 (5 bases). V shed 1 base and J shed 0 bases, with 13 bases lying between them. Germline V lookup: CDR1 MGHDK, CDR2 SYGVNS. This CDR3 has 18 residues. CDR3 protein: CASSEFFPTVSYNSPLHF. The DNA of the CDR3 is TGTGCCAGCAGTGAATTTTTTCCGACAGTCTCCTATAATTCACCCCTCCACTTT. Based on the CDR3 plus reference TRBV25-1 and TRBJ1-6, the full variable domain is EADIYQTPRYLVIGTGKKITLECSQTMGHDKMYWYQQDPGMELHLIHYSYGVNSTEKGDLSSESTVSRIRTEHFPLTLESARPSHTSQYLCASSEFFPTVSYNSPLHFGNGTRLTVT.

This clone was picked up a small number of times. The chain is built from TRBV5-1 and TRBJ1-3, with TRBD1 as a possible D gene (5 bases). V shed 5 bases and J shed 2 bases, with 11 bases lying between them. The germline V gene has CDR1 SGHRS and CDR2 YFSETQ. The CDR3 contains 14 residues. CDR3 bases: TGCGCCAGCAGGAGCCAGGGCCCTGGAAACACCATATATTTT. Protein sequence: CASRSQGPGNTIYF.

CDR3 bases: TGTGCCAGCAGCTTCGGGGAAGTTATCACTGAAGCTTTCTTT. Residues: CASSFGEVITEAFF. This chain connects TRBV5-7 to TRBJ1-1; D is unclear. TRBV5-7 is sorted into the ORF group, with uncertain function. Trimming left V 2 bases short and J 4 bases short, with 12 bases between. The CDR3 extends over 14 amino acids.

V is TRBV20-1 and J is TRBJ1-3, with D perhaps matching TRBD1 (6 bases). CDR3 length equals 15 residues. Trimming shortened V by 3 bases and J by 6 bases, and 18 bases separated the two germline ends. The germline CDR1 and CDR2 sequences are DFQATT and SNEGSKA (reference sequence). The DNA of the CDR3 is TGCAGTGCTAGTATGGGGGCGCAAGGGGTAAACACCATATATTTT. Its protein product is CSASMGAQGVNTIYF.

This clone has only one observation. The V and J genes are TRBV2 and TRBJ2-3; the D is unclear. Germline CDR1 is SNHLY and CDR2 is FYNNEI. This CDR3 is built from 13 residues. V was pared by 4 bases and J by 8 bases, with 13 bases between. CDR3 protein: CASSVSLRATQYF. The CDR3, as DNA: TGTGCCAGCAGTGTGAGTCTCCGTGCTACGCAGTATTTT. Full variable domain (outside the CDR3, taken from reference TRBV2 and TRBJ2-3): EPEVTQTPSHQVTQMGQEVILRCVPISNHLYFYWYRQILGQKVEFLVSFYNNEISEKSEIFDDQFSVERPDGSNFTLKIRSTKLEDSAMYFCASSVSLRATQYFGPGTRLTVL.

The rearrangement links TRBV2 to TRBJ1-2; a possible D gene is TRBD1 (5 bases). Germline-derived CDR1 and CDR2 are SNHLY and FYNNEI. Trimming took 2 bases from V and 6 from J, leaving 19 bases between them. The CDR3 length is 16 residues. CDR3 bases: TGTGCCAGCAGTGAATCTGGGGGAGGGAGTCCGCATGGCTACACCTTC. Residues: CASSESGGGSPHGYTF.

This sequence joins TRBV5-6 and TRBJ2-7; TRBD2 matches 13 bases. The CDR3 sequence is 16 residues long. In germline, CDR1 is SGHDT, CDR2 YYEEEE. Losses at the gene ends were 4 bases for V and 7 bases for J; bases not matched to a gene: 11. The CDR3 here is CASSPRTSGGDLEQYF. CDR3 coding DNA: TGTGCCAGCAGCCCGAGGACTAGCGGGGGAGATTTGGAGCAGTACTTC.

In DNA form, the CDR3 reads TGCGCCAGCAGCCAAGAGGGCGCAGGACTAGCGGGAGTTCGGAATGAGCAGTTCTTC. Translation gives CASSQEGAGLAGVRNEQFF. The chain links TRBV4-3 to TRBJ2-1; 13 bases are shared with TRBD2. Trimming cost V 0 bases and J 7 bases; bases outside gene matches: 12. The CDR3 is made up of 19 amino acids. Germline CDR1 LGHNA, CDR2 YSLEER.

The CDR3 DNA follows: TGCGCCAGCAGCTTGGACGGGTACAATCAGCCCCAGCATTTT. Translation: CASSLDGYNQPQHF. The V gene is TRBV5-1, the J gene TRBJ1-5; no clear D. Between the trimmed V and J ends, which lost 0 bases and 3 bases, there was a span of 7 bases. In germline, CDR1 is SGHRS, CDR2 YFSETQ. The CDR3 has 14 amino acids.

The chain combines TRBV10-2 with TRBJ2-7; 7 nucleotides match TRBD2. This CDR3 has 13 amino acids. V dropped 10 bases and J dropped 3; count of bases not matched to a gene: 9. Germline V CDR1 and CDR2: WSHSY, SAAADI. The CDR3 DNA reads as TGCGCCACCCGAGCGGGGCGGCACTACGAGCAGTACTTC. Its translation is CATRAGRHYEQYF.

V gene TRBV3-1 (or the pseudogene TRBV3-2) combines with J gene TRBJ2-7, with 15 bases identical to TRBD2. The CDR3 has 21 amino acids. V dropped 3 bases and J dropped 0; count of bases not matched to a gene: 15. The germline V gene encodes CDR1 LGHDT and CDR2 YNNKEL (reference sequence). The CDR3 DNA reads TGTGCCAGCAGCCACGGCGGACTAGCGGGAGGGGGCAGTTTAGGCTCCTACGAGCAGTACTTC. Encoded protein: CASSHGGLAGGGSLGSYEQYF.

The chain has TRBV7-9 and TRBJ1-4; 8 bases align to TRBD1. The CDR3 extends over 16 amino acids. In germline, CDR1 is SEHNR, CDR2 FQNEAQ (reference sequence). Losses at the gene ends were 2 bases for V and 7 bases for J; bases not matched to a gene: 9. CDR3 region: CASSLPGGGGGEKLFF. The CDR3 coding sequence is TGTGCCAGCAGCTTACCAGGGGGCGGAGGTGGTGAAAAACTGTTTTTT. Combining the CDR3 with reference TRBV7-9 and TRBJ1-4 gives the whole variable domain DTGVSQNPRHKITKRGQNVTFRCDPISEHNRLYWYRQTLGQGPEFLTYFQNEAQLEKSRLLSDRFSAERPKGSFSTLEIQRTEQGDSAMYLCASSLPGGGGGEKLFFGSGTQLSVL.

Here the CDR3 DNA reads TGTGCCAGCAGCTTCGACGACAGGGTAGGCACTGAGCAGTTCTTC. This translates into CASSFDDRVGTEQFF. The chain joins TRBV5-6 to TRBJ2-1; 7 bases map to TRBD1. This CDR3 has 15 residues. The trim removed 2 bases at V and 9 bases at J, leaving 11 bases unmatched. CDR1 is SGHDT and CDR2 is YYEEEE in the germline V gene.

This sequence joins TRBV7-2 and TRBJ1-2, with D possibly TRBD1 on 6 matching bases. Germline CDR1 SGHTA, CDR2 FQGNSA. The germline V and J ends were trimmed by 1 base and 6 bases, with 12 bases remaining between them. This CDR3 has 14 residues. In DNA form, the CDR3 reads TGTGCCAGCAGCTTAGTTTTGGGGGCTCATGGCTACACCTTC. Residues: CASSLVLGAHGYTF.

The rearrangement uses TRBV27 and TRBJ2-1; D not certain. CDR1 is MNHEY, CDR2 SMNVEV, per germline (reference sequence). CDR3 length: 15 residues. The V end lost 3 bases, the J end lost 0 bases, and 9 bases lay between the germline ends. The CDR3 DNA follows: TGTGCCAGCAGTTTGTCTGCCAGCTCCTACAATGAGCAGTTCTTC. Its translation: CASSLSASSYNEQFF.

Regarding this clone: This CDR3 is also generated by other DNA sequences in the sample. The rearrangement links TRBV7-2 to TRBJ2-1, with D tentatively TRBD2 (6 bases). The CDR3 has 16 residues. The germline gives CDR1 SGHTA, CDR2 FQGNSA. V was shortened by 1 base and J by 2 bases, with 12 bases between the two germline ends. As DNA, the CDR3 is TGTGCCAGCAGCTTAGTTGCGCGGGGACCCTACAATGAGCAGTTCTTC. Its translation is CASSLVARGPYNEQFF.

The rearrangement uses TRBV6-6 and TRBJ2-7, with a weak D call TRBD2 (5 bases). Germline lookup yields CDR1 MNHNY and CDR2 SVGAGI (reference sequence). The CDR3 totals 12 residues. The ends were cut back, 4 bases at V and 7 bases at J, with 11 bases in the middle. This CDR3 reads CASSSPAGEQYF. CDR3 DNA: TGTGCCAGCAGTTCCCCGGCGGGTGAGCAGTACTTC.

This clone has only a few counts. This chain joins TRBV10-3 and TRBJ2-7; no clear D gene. Germline CDR1 ENHRY, CDR2 SYGVKD. The CDR3 has 12 amino acids. V lost 10 bases, J lost 2 bases, and 12 bases lay in between. CDR3 residues: CATSRVAYEQYF. The CDR3 DNA reads TGTGCCACCTCTCGGGTGGCCTACGAGCAGTACTTC.

The chain combines TRBV2 with TRBJ1-5; D perhaps matches TRBD1 (5 bases). Trimming took 1 base from V and 3 from J, leaving 7 bases between them. Germline V gene sequence: CDR1 SNHLY, CDR2 FYNNEI. The CDR3 length is 14 residues. CDR3 region: CASSEGGPNQPQHF. The CDR3 DNA reads as TGTGCCAGCAGTGAAGGGGGCCCCAATCAGCCCCAGCATTTT.

The V call is TRBV4-1, the J call TRBJ1-1; D is unresolved. Germline CDR1 and CDR2: MGHRA and YSYEKL. V was clipped by 4 bases and J by 5 bases, with 11 bases between them. The CDR3 has 13 amino acids. The CDR3 is CASSLKADTEAFF. The CDR3 DNA reads TGCGCCAGCAGCCTTAAAGCGGATACTGAAGCTTTCTTT.

J is TRBJ1-2 and V is TRBV19; 7 bases fit TRBD1. The CDR3 contains 17 residues. The V gene's germline CDR1 is LNHDA and CDR2 SQIVND (reference sequence). The J segment lost 5 bases and the V segment lost 4 bases, leaving 16 bases of the junction unmatched. This CDR3 reads CASSTQNPAGGIYGYTF. The CDR3 bases are TGTGCCAGTAGTACCCAAAACCCTGCAGGGGGAATTTATGGCTACACCTTC.

The V and J genes are TRBV11-2 and TRBJ2-7; tentative D call: TRBD1 (6 bases). Deletions cut 5 bases from V and 1 base from J, with 12 bases between. The germline gives CDR1 SGHAT, CDR2 FQNNGV. This CDR3 contains 14 residues. DNA for the CDR3: TGTGCCAGCAGCCCCCCGACAGGATCCTACGAGCAGTACTTC. Protein: CASSPPTGSYEQYF.

The V gene is TRBV12-3 or TRBV12-4, the J gene TRBJ2-7, with D perhaps TRBD1 (5 bases). This CDR3 has 12 amino acids. The germline V and J ends were trimmed by 4 bases and 2 bases, with 6 bases remaining between them. In nucleotides, the CDR3 is TGTGCCAGCAGTTGGACAACCTACGAGCAGTACTTC. Translated: CASSWTTYEQYF.

The V gene is TRBV9, the J gene TRBJ2-1, with 8 bases that match TRBD1. Per the germline V gene, CDR1 is SGDLS and CDR2 is YYNGEE. Trimming cost V 4 bases and J 9 bases; bases outside gene matches: 15. The CDR3 spans 16 residues. CDR3 residues: CASSPTDRALFIEQFF. The DNA of the CDR3 is TGTGCCAGCAGCCCGACGGACAGGGCTCTATTCATTGAGCAGTTCTTC. The whole variable domain, filled in from reference TRBV9 and TRBJ2-1, reads DSGVTQTPKHLITATGQRVTLRCSPRSGDLSVYWYQQSLDQGLQFLIQYYNGEERAKGNILERFSAQQFPDLHSELNLSSLELGDSALYFCASSPTDRALFIEQFFGPGTRLTVL.